Listed here are 3 T cell receptor beta chains from one sample, sequenced in a study of blood T cell repertoires in COVID-19. The table came from immunoSEQ multiplex PCR; TCRdb's copy has only in-frame clones and leaves some out. The sample yields approximately 230,000 clones, almost 90% seen once. The sequencing input was PBMCs or T cells enriched from blood (not recorded which). Receptors originate from a woman in her forties or fifties with acute COVID-19.

The genes are TRBV19 and TRBJ2-2, with D maybe TRBD1 (5 bases). V shed 6 bases and J shed 3 bases, with 14 bases lying between them. The CDR3 is 15 amino acids. In germline, CDR1 is LNHDA, CDR2 SQIVND (reference sequence). The CDR3 spells CASRLKGHHTGELFF. The CDR3 bases are TGTGCCAGTAGGTTAAAAGGACATCACACCGGGGAGCTGTTTTTT.

The V and J genes are TRBV28 and TRBJ2-2; possible D gene TRBD2, 6 bases. The CDR3 runs 17 residues. V was clipped by 1 base and J by 2 bases, with 14 bases between them. Germline loops: CDR1 MDHEN, CDR2 SYDVKM. The CDR3: CASSLFPGSLNTGELFF. In nucleotides, the CDR3 is TGTGCCAGCAGTTTATTTCCCGGGAGCCTTAACACCGGGGAGCTGTTTTTT.

This chain connects TRBV19 to TRBJ1-5; D gene unclear. Germline V gene data show CDR1 as LNHDA and CDR2 as SQIVND (reference sequence). V shed 6 bases and J shed 5 bases, with 11 bases lying between them. This CDR3 has 13 amino acids. The DNA of the CDR3 is TGTGCCAGTAGGTATTCCGGAGATCAGCCCCAGCATTTT. Translating it yields CASRYSGDQPQHF.